This T cell receptor (beta chain) derives from a study of T cell responses to AZD1222 COVID-19 vaccine. Study-level results: Just 5 or 6 AZD1222 recipients tested seropositive at baseline. The study found Spike-specific TCR breadth and depth rose after two AZD1222 doses.

Measured with immunoSEQ multiplex PCR; TCRdb has only the in-frame clones, and not every one. The table has under 150,000 clones, about 91% seen once. As concerns this clone: Its antigen is as yet unknown.

CDR3 length: 15 amino acids. Germline V lookup: CDR1 LNHDA, CDR2 SQIVND (reference sequence). Trimming removed 2 bases from V and 0 bases from J, with 10 bases in between. The chain couples TRBV19 to TRBJ1-1, with D unresolved. The sequence derives from an adult who received the AZD1222 COVID-19 vaccine. Source: peripheral blood, taken 28 days after the second AZD1222 dose. CDR3 sequence reads: CASSINPTLNTEAFF. In nucleotides, the CDR3 is TGTGCCAGTAGTATAAACCCAACCCTGAACACTGAAGCTTTCTTT.